The 18 T cell receptor beta chains below were found in one sample sequenced in a study of T cell responses to AZD1222 COVID-19 vaccine. Clones were sequenced by immunoSEQ multiplex PCR, and TCRdb holds only the in-frame ones, with some missing. The sample consists of approximately 130,000 clones, 93% of them appearing once. Sequencing was performed on peripheral blood, taken on day 0 of AZD1222 vaccination. Receptors originate from an adult in good health.

Notes on this clone: The same CDR3 arises from other DNA sequences in this sample as well. The chain has TRBV12-3 or TRBV12-4 and TRBJ1-1; D is undetermined. With 5 bases removed from V and 0 bases from J, the gap between germline ends came to 7 bases. This CDR3 spans 13 amino acids. The CDR3 DNA is TGTGCCAGCAGTCTTACGGTGAACACTGAAGCTTTCTTT. It translates to CASSLTVNTEAFF.

The rearrangement joins TRBV28 to TRBJ2-1; weak D call: TRBD2 (6 bases). The CDR3 contains 14 residues. CDR1 MDHEN and CDR2 SYDVKM come from the germline V gene. The germline V and J ends were trimmed by 2 bases and 9 bases, with 14 bases remaining between them. This CDR3 is CASSLVTSSPEQFF. The CDR3 nucleotides are TGTGCCAGCAGTTTAGTTACTAGCAGTCCTGAGCAGTTCTTC.

As to this clone: This sample also contains other DNA sequences that code for the same CDR3. The chain couples TRBV5-1 to TRBJ1-1; D unresolved. Trimming removed 4 bases from V and 1 base from J, with 11 bases in between. The CDR3 covers 14 residues. Germline CDR1 SGHRS, CDR2 YFSETQ. CDR3 in DNA: TGCGCCAGCAGCCTAGGAGGAGGGAACACTGAAGCTTTCTTT. Encoded protein: CASSLGGGNTEAFF. Supplemented by reference TRBV5-1 and TRBJ1-1, the full variable domain reads KAGVTQTPRYLIKTRGQQVTLSCSPISGHRSVSWYQQTPGQGLQFLFEYFSETQRNKGNFPGRFSGRQFSNSRSEMNVSTLELGDSALYLCASSLGGGNTEAFFGQGTRLTVV.

The rearrangement links TRBV5-6 to TRBJ1-2; tentative D call: TRBD1 (6 bases). Trimming pared 0 bases from V and 4 bases from J, leaving 13 bases between. The CDR3 length is 15 residues. From germline, CDR1 is SGHDT and CDR2 YYEEEE. CDR3 protein: CASSLGGGAPYGYTF. CDR3 nucleotide sequence: TGTGCCAGCAGCTTGGGTGGGGGCGCGCCCTATGGCTACACCTTC. Supplemented by reference TRBV5-6 and TRBJ1-2, the full variable domain reads DAGVTQSPTHLIKTRGQQVTLRCSPKSGHDTVSWYQQALGQGPQFIFQYYEEEERQRGNFPDRFSGHQFPNYSSELNVNALLLGDSALYLCASSLGGGAPYGYTFGSGTRLTVV.

This clone was detected only a few times. This chain joins TRBV7-9 and TRBJ1-1; D unclear. V lost 6 bases, J lost 1 base, and 9 bases lay in between. Germline assignment: CDR1 SEHNR and CDR2 FQNEAQ (reference sequence). This CDR3 contains 13 residues. The CDR3 protein is CASSTQQNTEAFF. CDR3 coding DNA: TGTGCCAGCAGTACACAGCAGAACACTGAAGCTTTCTTT.

This chain links TRBV19 with TRBJ1-4; no clear D gene. Trimming took off 3 bases at V and 7 bases at J, with 12 bases between the two ends. CDR1 is LNHDA, CDR2 SQIVND, per germline (reference sequence). The CDR3 is 14 amino acids. Written as DNA, the CDR3 is TGTGCCAGTAGTATGTTCGGACCGCGTGAAAAACTGTTTTTT. Its translation is CASSMFGPREKLFF.

This chain connects TRBV19 to TRBJ1-2; D possibly corresponds to TRBD1 (5 bases). V was pared by 3 bases and J by 3 bases, with 11 bases between. The CDR3 runs 14 residues. Germline CDR1 and CDR2: LNHDA and SQIVND (reference sequence). The CDR3 reads CASSISRDHYGYTF. CDR3 DNA: TGTGCCAGTAGTATTTCCAGGGACCACTATGGCTACACCTTC.

This clone was recorded only once. The chain joins TRBV7-2 to TRBJ2-2; a weak D match, TRBD2 (6 bases). Germline V gives CDR1 SGHTA, CDR2 FQGNSA. The CDR3 runs 14 residues. Trimming cost V 0 bases and J 7 bases, with 9 bases left between them. CDR3 in amino acids: CASSLAGDFGELFF. CDR3 nucleotides: TGTGCCAGCAGCTTAGCTGGGGACTTCGGGGAGCTGTTTTTT.

In DNA form, the CDR3 reads TGTGCCAGCTCATTCGGACAGGACAACAATGAGCAGTTCTTC. Amino acids: CASSFGQDNNEQFF. V usage is TRBV18 and J usage is TRBJ2-1; TRBD1 matches 7 bases. Germline trimming cut 5 bases from V and 5 bases from J; bases unmatched to any gene: 6. CDR3 length: 14 amino acids. From germline, CDR1 is KGHSH and CDR2 LQKENI.

The genes are TRBV27 and TRBJ1-4; possibly TRBD1 for D (6 bases). Trimming removed 3 bases at V and 7 bases at J, with 12 bases between. Germline V lookup: CDR1 MNHEY, CDR2 SMNVEV (reference sequence). This CDR3 spans 14 amino acids. CDR3 region: CASSFAGASEKLFF. As DNA, the CDR3 is TGTGCCAGCAGTTTCGCGGGGGCGAGTGAAAAACTGTTTTTT.

The gene calls are TRBV29-1 and TRBJ2-4, with 7 nucleotides matching TRBD1. V was pared by 7 bases and J by 4 bases, with 7 bases of the junction left unmatched. The CDR3 has 13 amino acids. CDR1 SQVTM and CDR2 ANQGSEA come from the germline V gene. The CDR3 region is CSGSGTEKNIQYF. DNA for the CDR3: TGCAGCGGGTCCGGGACAGAAAAAAACATTCAGTACTTC. Full variable domain (rest looked up from reference TRBV29-1 and TRBJ2-4): SAVISQKPSRDICQRGTSLTIQCQVDSQVTMMFWYRQQPGQSLTLIATANQGSEATYESGFVIDKFPISRPNLTFSTLTVSNMSPEDSSIYLCSGSGTEKNIQYFGAGTRLSVL.

This clone has just one count. This rearrangement joins TRBV18 to TRBJ1-4; TRBD1 matches 7 bases. Germline-derived CDR1 and CDR2 are KGHSH and LQKENI. The CDR3 has 16 amino acids. The ends lost 2 bases at V and 10 bases at J; junction bases unmatched: 13. The DNA of the CDR3 is TGTGCCAGCTCACCATCCGGGAGCAGGGGGGTCGGAAAACTGTTTTTT. This codes for CASSPSGSRGVGKLFF.

The chain uses TRBV6-1 and TRBJ1-5; 7 bases agree with TRBD1. Trimming took 0 bases from V and 1 from J; bases not matched to a gene: 3. The germline CDR1 and CDR2 sequences are MNHNS and SASEGT. CDR3 length equals 16 residues. The CDR3 DNA is TGTGCCAGCAGTGAAGCCGGGACAGTAAGCAATCAGCCCCAGCATTTT. The encoded protein is CASSEAGTVSNQPQHF.

This clone was found a few times. The chain links TRBV5-6 to TRBJ1-1, with 7 bases lining up with TRBD1. V gave up 3 bases and J gave up 6 bases; unmatched junction bases: 8. The CDR3 contains 14 residues. The germline CDR1 and CDR2 sequences are SGHDT and YYEEEE. The CDR3 protein is CASSSRDRVPEAFF. CDR3 nucleotide sequence: TGTGCCAGCAGCTCCCGCGACAGGGTGCCTGAAGCTTTCTTT.

This chain uses TRBV5-5 with TRBJ1-2; D not resolved. Trimming shortened V by 0 bases and J by 6 bases, and 9 bases separated the two germline ends. The CDR3 covers 13 residues. Germline V gives CDR1 SGHKS, CDR2 YYEKEE (reference sequence). This chain's CDR3 is CASSLVGNDGYTF. Here the CDR3 DNA reads TGTGCCAGCAGCTTGGTCGGGAACGATGGCTACACCTTC.

V is TRBV27 and J is TRBJ2-1; the match to TRBD2 covers 7 bases. The CDR3 contains 16 residues. The germline gives CDR1 MNHEY, CDR2 SMNVEV (reference sequence). Trimming took 3 bases from V and 5 from J; bases not matched to a gene: 10. The chain's CDR3 is CASSFRWEGPHNEQFF. DNA of the CDR3: TGTGCCAGCAGTTTTAGGTGGGAGGGCCCTCACAATGAGCAGTTCTTC.

This rearrangement joins TRBV6-5 to TRBJ1-1; D unresolved. Per the germline V gene, CDR1 is MNHEY and CDR2 is SVGAGI. Trimming took off 0 bases at V and 2 bases at J, with 13 bases between the two ends. The CDR3 length is 16 residues. This CDR3 is CASSYSLEQPNTEAFF. The CDR3 DNA follows: TGTGCCAGCAGTTACTCGTTGGAACAGCCTAACACTGAAGCTTTCTTT.

The rearrangement uses TRBV6-5 and TRBJ1-5, with D possibly being TRBD1 (5 bases). Germline V gives CDR1 MNHEY, CDR2 SVGAGI. The CDR3 runs 10 residues. The ends were cut back, 6 bases at V and 12 bases at J, with 9 bases in the middle. In DNA, the CDR3 is TGTGCCAGCAGGGGGACCAGCCAGCATTTT. Translating it yields CASRGTSQHF.